This TCR beta chain comes out of a study of T cell responses to AZD1222 COVID-19 vaccine. Findings of the study overall: Reportedly, close to half of spike-specific TCRs are directed against unmutated variant regions. Spike-wide coverage was observed for vaccine-associated CD4 TCRs, with dominant responses at 160-218 and 743-854. White British people made up most donors, females outnumbered males, and clonal diversity was possibly underestimated. Only six individuals given AZD1222 were seropositive at baseline.

The CDR3 contains 16 residues. V lost 4 bases, J lost 1 base, and 16 bases lay in between. Germline lookup yields CDR1 ENHRY and CDR2 SYGVKD. Sequenced by immunoSEQ multiplex PCR; TCRdb stores in-frame clones only, minus some. Altogether 100,000 to 130,000 clones are present, roughly 90% being singletons, with the ten largest covering roughly 8.7%. Points on this clone: The antigen remains unidentified.

The chain is built from TRBV10-3 and TRBJ1-1, with D unclear. The clonotype comes from an adult who received the AZD1222 COVID-19 vaccine. The sequencing here drew on peripheral blood, taken 28 days after the second AZD1222 dose. The CDR3 here is CAISGNRPNENTEAFF. The CDR3 coding sequence is TGTGCCATCAGTGGAAATCGGCCAAATGAGAACACTGAAGCTTTCTTT.